This T cell receptor beta chain was identified during a study of regulatory T cells in long-lasting Graves disease. Time point specified: newly diagnosed GD, antithyroid drugs for less than 3 months. Researchers made the TCR library from RNA that was extracted from PBMCs. The junction had 12 bases not matched to a gene; V was cut back by 2 bases and J by 4 bases. Germline V gives CDR1 MDHEN, CDR2 SYDVKM. The CDR3 extends over 19 amino acids. This clonotype showed up just a few times. Through Arm-PCR of CDR3 regions and iRepertoire HTBI primers, TCR beta libraries were built. Authors' processing steps: Sample data revealed some 58 TRBV and 14 TRBJ segments. Each CDR3 protein is one row after TCRdb ran MiXCR on the multiplex PCR reads. TCRdb, not the authors, supplied the V and J calls. The sample carries 450,000 to 600,000 distinct CDR3 sequences, around 15% recorded once. This same sample was also part of a study on T cells in Graves' hyperthyroidism and ophthalmopathy. That study adds: Diagnoses were made from clinical symptoms, serum measures (thyroxine and TRAb), thyroid ultrasound and orbital computed tomography. In the first-round RT-PCR of the TCR CDR3, the HTBI primer set was used. Blood shared most expanded thyroid clonotypes above 0.001.

The J gene is TRBJ2-7, the V gene TRBV28; 15 bases align to TRBD2. The TCR sequence derives from a middle-aged man with Graves disease. The source was peripheral blood mononuclear cells (PBMCs), collected at new diagnosis, from a patient treated with antithyroid drugs. The DNA for the CDR3 is TGTGCCAGCAGTTTAGATCCCAGGACTAGCGGGAGGGCATTATACGAGCAGTACTTC. Encoded protein: CASSLDPRTSGRALYEQYF.